The 13 T cell receptor beta chains given below trace back to one sample, sequenced in a study of shared clonotypes between healthy human individuals. TCRdb's copy holds only in-frame clones and misses some; the assay was immunoSEQ multiplex PCR. The data hold 550,000 to 750,000 clones, with roughly 95% observed a single time. CD45RO-negative, CCR7-positively selected cells formed the naive CD8 fraction, excluding terminally differentiated effector memory CD45RA+ cells. Sample: naive CD8+ T cells sorted from blood. The receptors stem from a woman aged 25-40 years in good health.

This chain links TRBV27 with TRBJ2-7, with D possibly matching TRBD1 (6 bases). The CDR3 has 14 residues. Germline V CDR1 and CDR2: MNHEY, SMNVEV (reference sequence). Between the trimmed V and J ends, which lost 6 bases and 6 bases, there was a span of 18 bases. The CDR3 here is CASSEQGRSTEQYF. Written as DNA, the CDR3 is TGTGCCAGCAGCGAACAGGGTCGATCGACCGAGCAGTACTTC.

This chain joins TRBV7-9 and TRBJ2-7; D may be TRBD1 or TRBD2 (6 bases each). Germline lookup yields CDR1 SEHNR and CDR2 FQNEAQ (reference sequence). V lost 3 bases to trimming and J lost 3 bases, with 12 bases between them. CDR3 length: 14 amino acids. CDR3 nucleotide sequence: TGTGCCAGCAGCTTCGGGGGCCGCTACTACGAGCAGTACTTC. This translates into CASSFGGRYYEQYF.

This clone has just one count. The chain employs TRBV9 and TRBJ1-2; 9 bases are shared with TRBD1. J lost 8 bases, V lost 0 bases, and 17 bases had no gene match. Germline loops: CDR1 SGDLS, CDR2 YYNGEE. The CDR3 has 18 residues. CDR3 nucleotides: TGTGCCAGCAGCGTAGCCCCCCGGACAGGGGCCTACTATGAGGGCTACACCTTC. As protein: CASSVAPRTGAYYEGYTF.

The V call is TRBV18, the J call TRBJ2-3, with 8 bases that match TRBD2. The CDR3 contains 15 residues. The junction had 3 bases not matched to a gene; V was cut back by 2 bases and J by 2 bases. The germline V gene encodes CDR1 KGHSH and CDR2 LQKENI. In DNA form, the CDR3 reads TGTGCCAGCTCACCATCCGGGAGGGACACAGATACGCAGTATTTT. Translating gives CASSPSGRDTDTQYF.

This clone was seen a single time. This sequence joins TRBV19 and TRBJ1-1; 8 positions match TRBD1. From germline, CDR1 is LNHDA and CDR2 SQIVND (reference sequence). V shed 4 bases and J 5 bases; nucleotides not matched to a gene: 9. This CDR3 contains 15 residues. The chain's CDR3 is CASSTRQGLRTEAFF. The CDR3, as DNA: TGTGCCAGTAGTACGCGACAGGGGCTAAGGACTGAAGCTTTCTTT.

The V and J genes are TRBV28 and TRBJ2-2; 10 bases map to TRBD2. The CDR3 extends over 15 amino acids. J was trimmed by 5 bases and V by 2 bases; bases with no gene match: 2. Per the germline V gene, CDR1 is MDHEN and CDR2 is SYDVKM. The CDR3 bases are TGTGCCAGCAGTTTACTAGCGGGAGCAACCGGGGAGCTGTTTTTT. Its translation is CASSLLAGATGELFF.

This chain joins TRBV5-1 and TRBJ1-1; D is ambiguous. Trimming pared 3 bases from V and 3 bases from J, leaving 15 bases between. The CDR3 has 15 amino acids. Germline V lookup: CDR1 SGHRS, CDR2 YFSETQ. CDR3 region: CASSWTGVPDTEAFF. The CDR3 nucleotides are TGCGCCAGCAGCTGGACTGGGGTGCCGGACACTGAAGCTTTCTTT.

The V call is TRBV27, the J call TRBJ2-3; 9 bases map to TRBD2. CDR1 and CDR2 from the germline V gene are MNHEY and SMNVEV (reference sequence). The CDR3 runs 15 residues. Trimming removed 2 bases from V and 4 bases from J; junction bases left unmatched: 4. The CDR3 is CASSLGGRAADTQYF. The CDR3 DNA follows: TGTGCCAGCAGTTTAGGCGGGAGGGCGGCAGATACGCAGTATTTT.

V is TRBV4-1 and J is TRBJ2-7, with 9 positions matching TRBD2. The J segment lost 3 bases and the V segment lost 3 bases, leaving 6 bases of the junction unmatched. The germline gives CDR1 MGHRA, CDR2 YSYEKL. The CDR3 length is 15 residues. CDR3 amino acids: CASSHPSGANYEQYF. CDR3 in DNA: TGCGCCAGCAGCCACCCTAGCGGGGCAAACTACGAGCAGTACTTC.

This clone has just one count. The J gene is TRBJ2-4, the V gene TRBV7-9; D ambiguous. Germline lookup yields CDR1 SEHNR and CDR2 FQNEAQ (reference sequence). The V and J ends lost 5 bases and 1 base respectively, with 9 bases between them. The CDR3 totals 14 residues. The CDR3 sequence: CASSPANAKNIQYF. DNA for the CDR3: TGTGCCAGCAGCCCGGCTAATGCCAAAAACATTCAGTACTTC.

The J gene is TRBJ2-5, the V gene TRBV15, with a possible D match to TRBD1 (6 bases). V dropped 6 bases and J dropped 2 bases, with 10 bases sitting between them. Looked up from germline, CDR1 is LNHNV and CDR2 is YYDKDF (reference sequence). The CDR3 spans 13 residues. The CDR3: CATRETGQETQYF. The CDR3 nucleotides are TGTGCCACCAGGGAGACAGGACAAGAGACCCAGTACTTC.

This chain links TRBV9 with TRBJ1-5; D is ambiguous. The CDR3 sequence is 13 residues long. Germline-derived CDR1 and CDR2 are SGDLS and YYNGEE. V was pared by 1 base and J by 4 bases, with 6 bases between. The CDR3 coding sequence is TGTGCCAGCAGCGTAAAGGGTAATCAGCCCCAGCATTTT. Translation gives CASSVKGNQPQHF.

V gene TRBV5-1 combines with J gene TRBJ2-3; TRBD2 agrees at 7 bases. Germline assignment: CDR1 SGHRS and CDR2 YFSETQ. The trim removed 4 bases at V and 3 bases at J, leaving 2 bases unmatched. The CDR3 covers 13 residues. The CDR3 nucleotides read TGCGCCAGCAGCGGCGGGAGAACAGATACGCAGTATTTT. It is translated as CASSGGRTDTQYF.